These T cell receptor beta chains were read from a single sample in a study of blood T cell repertoires in COVID-19. Generated by immunoSEQ multiplex PCR, the TCRdb table keeps only in-frame clones and is missing some. Counted here are 450,000 or so clones, 70% to 90% occurring once; the ten biggest clones make up roughly 0.76%. Specimen: peripheral blood. The receptor source for this set is a man between 18 and 35 years old with COVID-19, enrolled during active disease. The CDR3 runs from the conserved cysteine through the conserved F or W. The order of the fields is V gene, D gene, clone size, J gene, CDR3 protein, CDR3 DNA. A D gene is named only where the DNA matches it firmly. Clone size is stated in some rows and not others, as once, few, many or a class when expanded.

v_call: TRBV4-2; d_call: TRBD2; clone_size: NA; j_call: TRBJ2-7; cdr3_aa: CASSKPGGETSGSYEQYF; cdr3_nt: TGTGCCAGCAGCAAGCCGGGGGGGGAAACTAGCGGGAGTTACGAGCAGTACTTC
v_call: TRBV7-2; d_call: NA; clone_size: NA; j_call: TRBJ1-1; cdr3_aa: CASSLEEVNTEAFF; cdr3_nt: TGTGCCAGCAGCTTAGAGGAGGTGAACACTGAAGCTTTCTTT
v_call: TRBV7-9; d_call: TRBD2; clone_size: NA; j_call: TRBJ2-5; cdr3_aa: CASSLGRTSGGETQYF; cdr3_nt: TGTGCCAGCAGCCTAGGACGGACTAGCGGAGGGGAGACCCAGTACTTC
v_call: TRBV7-3; d_call: NA; clone_size: NA; j_call: TRBJ2-3; cdr3_aa: CASSLWGPAPGNTQYF; cdr3_nt: TGTGCCAGCAGCTTGTGGGGGCCCGCGCCGGGGAATACGCAGTATTTT
v_call: TRBV5-1; d_call: NA; clone_size: NA; j_call: TRBJ2-2; cdr3_aa: CASSPGIGTGELFF; cdr3_nt: TGCGCCAGCAGCCCAGGGATTGGCACCGGGGAGCTGTTTTTT
v_call: TRBV5-5; d_call: NA; clone_size: NA; j_call: TRBJ1-2; cdr3_aa: CASSPQRYYGYTF; cdr3_nt: TGTGCCAGCAGCCCCCAGCGGTACTATGGCTACACCTTC
v_call: TRBV27; d_call: TRBD1; clone_size: NA; j_call: TRBJ1-2; cdr3_aa: CASSLSGQGNGYTF; cdr3_nt: TGTGCCAGCAGTTTATCGGGACAGGGCAACGGCTACACCTTC
v_call: TRBV5-5; d_call: NA; clone_size: NA; j_call: TRBJ2-4; cdr3_aa: CASSSDTGMIQYF; cdr3_nt: TGTGCCAGCAGCTCAGACACGGGGATGATTCAGTACTTC
v_call: TRBV7-8; d_call: NA; clone_size: NA; j_call: TRBJ1-4; cdr3_aa: CASSSPFGGRFGNEKLFF; cdr3_nt: TGTGCCAGCAGCTCCCCGTTTGGGGGCAGGTTCGGTAATGAAAAACTGTTTTTT
v_call: TRBV19; d_call: NA; clone_size: NA; j_call: TRBJ2-4; cdr3_aa: CASSLGQGKNIQYF; cdr3_nt: TGTGCCAGTAGTCTCGGCCAGGGAAAAAACATTCAGTACTTC
v_call: TRBV6-5; d_call: NA; clone_size: NA; j_call: TRBJ2-2; cdr3_aa: CASRTNTGELFF; cdr3_nt: TGTGCCAGTAGAACGAACACCGGGGAGCTGTTTTTT
v_call: TRBV14; d_call: TRBD1; clone_size: NA; j_call: TRBJ2-2; cdr3_aa: CASSPYQLGQVNTGELFF; cdr3_nt: TGTGCCAGCAGCCCCTACCAACTAGGACAGGTTAACACCGGGGAGCTGTTTTTT
v_call: TRBV3-1/TRBV3-2; d_call: TRBD1; clone_size: NA; j_call: TRBJ1-4; cdr3_aa: CASSPRQGVREKLFF; cdr3_nt: TGTGCCAGCAGCCCCCGACAGGGGGTTCGAGAAAAACTGTTTTTT
v_call: TRBV24-1; d_call: TRBD2; clone_size: NA; j_call: TRBJ2-3; cdr3_aa: CASSFGLADTDTQYF; cdr3_nt: TGTGCCAGTAGCTTTGGACTAGCGGACACAGATACGCAGTATTTT
v_call: TRBV7-9; d_call: TRBD1; clone_size: NA; j_call: TRBJ2-3; cdr3_aa: CASSFGTGLLTDTQYF; cdr3_nt: TGTGCCAGCAGCTTCGGGACAGGGCTACTCACAGATACGCAGTATTTT
v_call: TRBV2; d_call: NA; clone_size: few; j_call: TRBJ1-5; cdr3_aa: CASSERVQPQHF; cdr3_nt: TGTGCCAGCAGTGAGAGGGTGCAGCCCCAGCATTTT
v_call: TRBV7-9; d_call: NA; clone_size: NA; j_call: TRBJ1-1; cdr3_aa: CASSVDGLESMNTEAFF; cdr3_nt: TGTGCCAGCAGCGTGGACGGACTAGAAAGCATGAACACTGAAGCTTTCTTT
v_call: TRBV7-9; d_call: NA; clone_size: NA; j_call: TRBJ1-2; cdr3_aa: CASSLARDYGYTF; cdr3_nt: TGTGCCAGCAGCTTAGCCAGGGACTATGGCTACACCTTC
v_call: TRBV6-5; d_call: NA; clone_size: NA; j_call: TRBJ1-1; cdr3_aa: CASIGRTANTEAFF; cdr3_nt: TGTGCCAGCATAGGGAGGACGGCGAACACTGAAGCTTTCTTT
v_call: TRBV10-3; d_call: NA; clone_size: NA; j_call: TRBJ2-3; cdr3_aa: CAINARTRTDTQYF; cdr3_nt: TGTGCCATCAATGCTAGGACACGCACAGATACGCAGTATTTT
v_call: TRBV11-2; d_call: NA; clone_size: NA; j_call: TRBJ2-7; cdr3_aa: CASSSWTEWEQYF; cdr3_nt: TGTGCCAGCAGCTCCTGGACAGAATGGGAGCAGTACTTC
v_call: TRBV7-9; d_call: TRBD1; clone_size: NA; j_call: TRBJ2-4; cdr3_aa: CASSSTRQGINYLENIQYF; cdr3_nt: TGTGCCAGCAGCTCTACCAGACAGGGGATAAACTATTTAGAAAACATTCAGTACTTC
v_call: TRBV12-5; d_call: NA; clone_size: few; j_call: TRBJ1-5; cdr3_aa: CASGLARSSANQPQHF; cdr3_nt: TGTGCTAGTGGTTTGGCTCGGAGCTCAGCTAATCAGCCCCAGCATTTT
v_call: TRBV30; d_call: TRBD1; clone_size: once; j_call: TRBJ2-1; cdr3_aa: CAWTGTGAAEQFF; cdr3_nt: TGTGCCTGGACCGGGACAGGGGCAGCTGAGCAGTTCTTC
v_call: TRBV10-2; d_call: NA; clone_size: NA; j_call: TRBJ2-1; cdr3_aa: CASSGVSYNEQFF; cdr3_nt: TGCGCCAGCAGTGGAGTCTCCTACAATGAGCAGTTCTTC
v_call: TRBV12-3/TRBV12-4; d_call: NA; clone_size: NA; j_call: TRBJ2-7; cdr3_aa: CASSSKRRYEQYF; cdr3_nt: TGTGCCAGCAGTTCCAAGCGGAGGTACGAGCAGTACTTC
v_call: TRBV10-2; d_call: NA; clone_size: NA; j_call: TRBJ2-4; cdr3_aa: CASSESRGYSQYF; cdr3_nt: TGCGCCAGCAGTGAGTCCCGGGGATATAGTCAGTACTTC
v_call: TRBV5-6; d_call: NA; clone_size: NA; j_call: TRBJ1-4; cdr3_aa: CASSSTDEKLFF; cdr3_nt: TGTGCCAGCAGCTCTACAGATGAAAAACTGTTTTTT
v_call: TRBV18; d_call: TRBD1; clone_size: NA; j_call: TRBJ2-2; cdr3_aa: CASSPDRVAGTGELFF; cdr3_nt: TGTGCCAGCTCACCGGACAGGGTTGCGGGCACCGGGGAGCTGTTTTTT
v_call: TRBV5-4; d_call: NA; clone_size: NA; j_call: TRBJ2-5; cdr3_aa: CASRQGSEETQYF; cdr3_nt: TGTGCCAGCAGGCAGGGAAGTGAAGAGACCCAGTACTTC
v_call: TRBV5-4; d_call: NA; clone_size: NA; j_call: TRBJ2-1; cdr3_aa: CASSLSGQGGIYEQFF; cdr3_nt: TGTGCCAGCAGCTTGTCCGGTCAGGGAGGAATCTATGAGCAGTTCTTC
v_call: TRBV6-4; d_call: NA; clone_size: NA; j_call: TRBJ2-3; cdr3_aa: CASSERHDTDTQYF; cdr3_nt: TGTGCCAGCAGTGAACGACACGACACAGATACGCAGTATTTT
v_call: TRBV6-6; d_call: TRBD1; clone_size: once; j_call: TRBJ2-3; cdr3_aa: CASSSQGAGDTQYF; cdr3_nt: TGTGCCAGCAGTTCACAGGGGGCGGGAGATACGCAGTATTTT
v_call: TRBV18; d_call: NA; clone_size: once; j_call: TRBJ2-7; cdr3_aa: CASSPDSPEQYF; cdr3_nt: TGTGCCAGCTCACCCGACAGTCCCGAGCAGTACTTC
v_call: TRBV2; d_call: TRBD2; clone_size: NA; j_call: TRBJ2-2; cdr3_aa: CASSEWVSGGPGELFF; cdr3_nt: TGTGCCAGCAGTGAATGGGTTAGCGGGGGTCCCGGGGAGCTGTTTTTT
v_call: TRBV15; d_call: NA; clone_size: NA; j_call: TRBJ2-1; cdr3_aa: CATSREVRRDLGNEQFF; cdr3_nt: TGTGCCACCAGCAGAGAAGTAAGGCGGGATTTAGGTAATGAGCAGTTCTTC
v_call: TRBV6-1; d_call: TRBD1; clone_size: NA; j_call: TRBJ1-4; cdr3_aa: CASSDTGQGARGEKLFF; cdr3_nt: TGTGCCAGCAGTGATACGGGACAGGGGGCAAGAGGTGAAAAACTGTTTTTT
v_call: TRBV5-1; d_call: TRBD2; clone_size: NA; j_call: TRBJ2-1; cdr3_aa: CASSLVGLTSGGGNEQFF; cdr3_nt: TGCGCCAGCAGCTTGGTGGGCCTGACTAGCGGGGGCGGGAATGAGCAGTTCTTC
v_call: TRBV21-1; d_call: NA; clone_size: NA; j_call: TRBJ1-1; cdr3_aa: CASSKKQEAGTEAFF; cdr3_nt: TGTGCCAGCAGCAAAAAACAGGAAGCGGGGACTGAAGCTTTCTTT
v_call: TRBV9; d_call: TRBD2; clone_size: NA; j_call: TRBJ2-7; cdr3_aa: CASSGKASGYEQYF; cdr3_nt: TGTGCCAGCAGCGGTAAGGCTAGCGGCTACGAGCAGTACTTC
v_call: TRBV11-1; d_call: TRBD2; clone_size: NA; j_call: TRBJ2-1; cdr3_aa: CASSLEVAGWKQFF; cdr3_nt: TGTGCCAGCAGCTTAGAGGTAGCGGGGTGGAAGCAGTTCTTC
v_call: TRBV11-2; d_call: TRBD2; clone_size: NA; j_call: TRBJ2-3; cdr3_aa: CASSSLGLAGGNTQYF; cdr3_nt: TGTGCCAGCAGCTCCCTGGGACTAGCGGGGGGAAATACGCAGTATTTT
v_call: TRBV4-2; d_call: TRBD2; clone_size: NA; j_call: TRBJ2-2; cdr3_aa: CASSQTGLAGGSWENTGELFF; cdr3_nt: TGTGCCAGCAGCCAGACAGGACTAGCGGGGGGGAGTTGGGAAAACACCGGGGAGCTGTTTTTT
v_call: TRBV29-1; d_call: NA; clone_size: NA; j_call: TRBJ2-1; cdr3_aa: CSVAGRLAYNEQFF; cdr3_nt: TGCAGCGTAGCAGGGAGGCTCGCCTACAATGAGCAGTTCTTC
v_call: TRBV6-1; d_call: NA; clone_size: NA; j_call: TRBJ2-6; cdr3_aa: CASSEGGSGANVLTF; cdr3_nt: TGTGCCAGCAGTGAAGGCGGCTCTGGGGCCAACGTCCTGACTTTC
v_call: TRBV12-5; d_call: NA; clone_size: NA; j_call: TRBJ2-3; cdr3_aa: CASSPLSDTQYF; cdr3_nt: TGTGCTAGTTCTCCCCTCTCAGATACGCAGTATTTT
v_call: TRBV15; d_call: NA; clone_size: NA; j_call: TRBJ1-5; cdr3_aa: CATSRDRRDSNQPQHF; cdr3_nt: TGTGCCACCAGCAGAGACCGCCGGGACTCCAATCAGCCCCAGCATTTT
v_call: TRBV4-2; d_call: NA; clone_size: NA; j_call: TRBJ1-1; cdr3_aa: CASSQDTGQTAFF; cdr3_nt: TGTGCCAGCAGCCAAGACACGGGTCAGACAGCTTTCTTT
v_call: TRBV18; d_call: NA; clone_size: NA; j_call: TRBJ2-1; cdr3_aa: CASSPEGLLNEQFF; cdr3_nt: TGTGCCAGCTCACCCGAGGGACTGCTCAATGAGCAGTTCTTC
v_call: TRBV27; d_call: TRBD2; clone_size: once; j_call: TRBJ2-7; cdr3_aa: CASSIAGGGYEQYF; cdr3_nt: TGTGCCAGCAGTATAGCGGGAGGAGGCTACGAGCAGTACTTC
v_call: TRBV13; d_call: NA; clone_size: NA; j_call: TRBJ2-5; cdr3_aa: CASSLGTRGETQYF; cdr3_nt: TGTGCCAGCAGCTTAGGCACCCGGGGAGAGACCCAGTACTTC
v_call: TRBV27; d_call: TRBD2; clone_size: NA; j_call: TRBJ2-5; cdr3_aa: CTSRRSSGAFQETQYF; cdr3_nt: TGTACCAGCAGGCGTAGTAGCGGGGCCTTCCAAGAGACCCAGTACTTC
v_call: TRBV2; d_call: NA; clone_size: NA; j_call: TRBJ2-5; cdr3_aa: CASSFQGGQETQYF; cdr3_nt: TGTGCCAGCAGCTTCCAGGGAGGTCAAGAGACCCAGTACTTC
v_call: TRBV7-9; d_call: NA; clone_size: NA; j_call: TRBJ2-5; cdr3_aa: CASSLGTSYQETQYF; cdr3_nt: TGTGCCAGCAGCCTCGGGACTTCCTACCAAGAGACCCAGTACTTC